This is a list of T cell receptor beta chains from one sample in a study of PD-L1 blockade in urothelial cancer. Profiled with immunoSEQ multiplex PCR; TCRdb holds only in-frame clones, not every one. This table holds around 47,000 clones, around 80% found once. Source: PBMCs, taken around atezolizumab (anti-PD-L1) treatment. Source of these receptors: a man aged 60-69 years with urothelial cancer. CDR3s include the opening cysteine and the closing phenylalanine or tryptophan. Each record gives: clone size, J gene, V gene, D gene, CDR3 length, CDR3 protein, CDR3 DNA. D genes are given only for firm matches. Clone size is given for some rows only: seen once, a few or many times, or a class if the clone is expanded.

>.|TRBJ1-2|TRBV11-2|.|15
CASSLGLATNYGYTF
TGTGCCAGCAGCTTAGGTTTGGCCACAAACTATGGCTACACCTTC
>.|TRBJ2-2|TRBV7-2|.|16
CASSQRRQENTGELFF
TGTGCCAGCAGCCAAAGGAGACAGGAGAACACCGGGGAGCTGTTTTTT
>.|TRBJ1-5|TRBV2|.|12
CASDRDNQPQHF
TGTGCCAGCGACAGAGACAATCAGCCCCAGCATTTT
>.|TRBJ2-1|TRBV29-1|TRBD1|12
CSAGQGYNEQFF
TGCAGCGCCGGACAGGGGTACAATGAGCAGTTCTTC
>.|TRBJ2-7|TRBV7-2|.|14
CASSSGGSSYEQYF
TGTGCCAGCAGCTCGGGGGGCAGCTCCTACGAGCAGTACTTC
>.|TRBJ1-3|TRBV30|.|11
CAWTVLNTIYF
TGTGCCTGGACGGTCCTTAACACCATATATTTT
>once|TRBJ2-1|TRBV7-2|TRBD1|16
CASSSSILRQGNEQFF
TGTGCCAGCAGCTCCTCGATTCTTCGACAGGGCAATGAGCAGTTCTTC
>.|TRBJ1-2|TRBV6-5|TRBD1|16
CASSYTTGQGLYGYTF
TGTGCCAGCAGTTACACGACTGGACAGGGATTATATGGCTACACCTTC
>.|TRBJ2-5|TRBV6-1|.|13
CASTTITGTSLYF
TGTGCCAGCACTACTATAACCGGGACATCGCTGTACTTC
>.|TRBJ1-4|TRBV6-5|.|15
CASSYLPQGTEKLFF
TGTGCCAGCAGTTACCTTCCGCAGGGAACCGAAAAACTGTTTTTT
>.|TRBJ2-5|TRBV7-8|TRBD2|14
CASSSTSMGETQYF
TGTGCCAGCAGTTCGACTAGCATGGGGGAGACCCAGTACTTC
>.|TRBJ1-2|TRBV9|TRBD1|14
CASSVGTGEYGYTF
TGTGCCAGCAGCGTAGGAACAGGGGAATATGGCTACACCTTC
>.|TRBJ1-6|TRBV30|.|15
CAWSQEGQAVVTLHF
TGTGCCTGGAGTCAAGAGGGACAAGCCGTCGTGACCCTCCACTTT
>.|TRBJ2-1|TRBV4-1|.|17
CASSQYLLGSSYNEQFF
TGCGCCAGCAGCCAGTACCTCCTCGGGAGCTCCTACAATGAGCAGTTCTTC
>.|TRBJ2-5|TRBV6-1|.|14
CASSEQGRRETQYF
TGTGCCAGCAGTGAACAGGGGCGCAGAGAGACCCAGTACTTC
>.|TRBJ1-2|TRBV27|.|15
CASRREGGANYGYTF
TGTGCCAGCAGGAGGGAGGGGGGAGCTAACTATGGCTACACCTTC
>.|TRBJ2-7|TRBV28|.|11
CASSFGYEQYF
TGTGCCAGCAGTTTCGGCTACGAGCAGTACTTC
>.|TRBJ2-2|TRBV13|.|13
CASSPRGIGELFF
TGTGCCAGCAGCCCAAGGGGAATCGGGGAGCTGTTTTTT
>.|TRBJ2-1|TRBV7-2|TRBD2|17
CASSPPRLAGDRNEQFF
TGTGCCAGCAGCCCACCCAGACTAGCGGGAGATCGCAATGAGCAGTTCTTC
>.|TRBJ2-3|TRBV5-4|TRBD1|14
CASSQGQNTDTQYF
TGTGCCAGCAGCCAGGGACAGAATACAGATACGCAGTATTTT
>.|TRBJ2-7|TRBV5-8|TRBD2|16
CASRNTELAGPYEQYF
TGTGCCAGCAGGAATACGGAGCTAGCGGGACCCTACGAGCAGTACTTC
>.|TRBJ1-5|TRBV7-9|TRBD1|15
CASSRTGGENQPQHF
TGTGCCAGCAGTCGGACAGGGGGCGAGAATCAGCCCCAGCATTTT
>.|TRBJ2-2|TRBV6-6|.|14
CASSPGQGTGELFF
TGTGCCAGCAGTCCGGGACAAGGAACCGGGGAGCTGTTTTTT
>.|TRBJ2-3|TRBV4-3|TRBD2|16
CASSQDASGRIDTQYF
TGCGCCAGCAGCCAAGACGCTAGCGGGAGGATAGATACGCAGTATTTT
>.|TRBJ1-1|TRBV28|.|14
CASETGSQNTEAFF
TGTGCCAGCGAAACCGGGTCCCAGAACACTGAAGCTTTCTTT
>few|TRBJ1-2|TRBV29-1|.|13
CSVGLGLNYGYTF
TGCAGCGTTGGCCTTGGGCTTAACTATGGCTACACCTTC
>.|TRBJ1-5|TRBV19|.|16
CASSKEAGNSNQPQHF
TGTGCCAGTAGTAAAGAGGCAGGTAATAGCAATCAGCCCCAGCATTTT
>.|TRBJ2-1|TRBV6-4|TRBD2|14
CASSAGLAVNEQFF
TGTGCCAGCAGCGCGGGACTAGCGGTCAATGAGCAGTTCTTC
>.|TRBJ1-2|TRBV14|.|13
CASSQAYGGGYTF
TGTGCCAGCAGCCAAGCCTACGGCGGTGGCTACACCTTC
>.|TRBJ2-7|TRBV19|TRBD1|15
CASSTRTGGAYEQYF
TGTGCCAGTAGTACCCGGACAGGGGGGGCCTACGAGCAGTACTTC
>.|TRBJ1-2|TRBV19|TRBD1|14
CASSIDRGNYGYTF
TGTGCCAGTAGTATTGACAGGGGCAACTATGGCTACACCTTC
>.|TRBJ1-2|TRBV4-1|.|16
CASSQVGGQTNYGYTF
TGCGCCAGCAGCCAAGTGGGCGGACAGACTAACTATGGCTACACCTTC
>.|TRBJ1-1|TRBV5-5|.|14
CASSLESGYTEAFF
TGTGCCAGCAGCTTGGAGTCGGGGTACACTGAAGCTTTCTTT
>.|TRBJ1-2|TRBV27|.|14
CASSLQGGNYGYTF
TGTGCCAGCAGTCTGCAGGGCGGCAACTATGGCTACACCTTC
>.|TRBJ2-3|TRBV28|TRBD2|12
CATTGLPDTQYF
TGTGCCACTACGGGACTACCCGATACGCAGTATTTT
>.|TRBJ1-4|TRBV5-1|.|13
CASSFGGGEKLFF
TGCGCCAGCAGCTTCGGGGGAGGTGAAAAACTGTTTTTT
>.|TRBJ2-1|TRBV30|.|16
CAWSTRGLPGDNEQFF
TGTGCCTGGAGTACAAGGGGACTCCCGGGGGACAATGAGCAGTTCTTC
>.|TRBJ2-5|TRBV7-2|TRBD2|16
CASSLGVAGAQETQYF
TGTGCCAGCAGCTTAGGGGTAGCGGGAGCTCAAGAGACCCAGTACTTC
>.|TRBJ1-5|TRBV19|.|15
CASSVRTRGNQPQHF
TGTGCCAGTAGCGTCCGGACACGGGGCAATCAGCCCCAGCATTTT
>.|TRBJ2-1|TRBV27|.|15
CASRLTGQLYNEQFF
TGTGCCAGCAGACTCACAGGACAGTTATACAATGAGCAGTTCTTC
>.|TRBJ1-1|TRBV28|TRBD1|15
CASSSSGTGVTEAFF
TGTGCCAGCAGTTCCTCCGGGACAGGGGTAACTGAAGCTTTCTTT
>once|TRBJ2-6|TRBV4-2|.|19
CASSHKAGTSNSGANVLTF
TGTGCCAGCAGCCATAAGGCGGGAACTTCCAACTCTGGGGCCAACGTCCTGACTTTC
>.|TRBJ2-7|TRBV6-5|.|14
CASSYSLQDYEQYF
TGTGCCAGCAGTTATTCTTTGCAGGACTACGAGCAGTACTTC
>few|TRBJ2-2|TRBV7-2|TRBD1|15
CASSLGTGFTGELFF
TGTGCCAGCAGCTTAGGGACAGGCTTCACCGGGGAGCTGTTTTTT
>.|TRBJ1-2|TRBV28|TRBD1|14
CASSPWGQSYGYTF
TGTGCCAGCAGTCCATGGGGACAGAGTTATGGCTACACCTTC
>.|TRBJ1-1|TRBV6-1|.|14
CASRIDSGGTEAFF
TGTGCCAGCAGGATCGACTCGGGAGGCACTGAAGCTTTCTTT
>.|TRBJ2-7|TRBV30|.|14
CAWSVSTIGYEQYF
TGTGCCTGGAGTGTGTCGACTATAGGGTACGAGCAGTACTTC
>.|TRBJ1-1|TRBV28|TRBD1|14
CASIPGQGGTEAFF
TGTGCCAGCATCCCGGGACAGGGAGGGACTGAAGCTTTCTTT
>.|TRBJ1-5|TRBV7-8|.|15
CASTVGALGNQPQHF
TGTGCCAGCACCGTAGGGGCTTTGGGCAATCAGCCCCAGCATTTT
>.|TRBJ1-4|TRBV6-6|.|14
CASSYRGTNEKLFF
TGTGCCAGCAGTTACCGGGGAACTAATGAAAAACTGTTTTTT
>.|TRBJ2-1|TRBV7-2|.|15
CASSESSGGPSEQFF
TGTGCCAGCAGCGAATCAAGCGGAGGGCCTAGTGAGCAGTTCTTC
>.|TRBJ2-2|TRBV6-1|.|15
CASSEVDQDTGELFF
TGTGCCAGCAGTGAGGTGGATCAGGACACCGGGGAGCTGTTTTTT
>.|TRBJ1-2|TRBV4-1|.|13
CASSPLRGKGYTF
TGCGCCAGCAGCCCCCTCCGGGGGAAAGGCTACACCTTC
>.|TRBJ1-1|TRBV5-4|.|14
CASSLADRNTEAFF
TGTGCCAGCAGCTTGGCCGACAGGAACACTGAAGCTTTCTTT